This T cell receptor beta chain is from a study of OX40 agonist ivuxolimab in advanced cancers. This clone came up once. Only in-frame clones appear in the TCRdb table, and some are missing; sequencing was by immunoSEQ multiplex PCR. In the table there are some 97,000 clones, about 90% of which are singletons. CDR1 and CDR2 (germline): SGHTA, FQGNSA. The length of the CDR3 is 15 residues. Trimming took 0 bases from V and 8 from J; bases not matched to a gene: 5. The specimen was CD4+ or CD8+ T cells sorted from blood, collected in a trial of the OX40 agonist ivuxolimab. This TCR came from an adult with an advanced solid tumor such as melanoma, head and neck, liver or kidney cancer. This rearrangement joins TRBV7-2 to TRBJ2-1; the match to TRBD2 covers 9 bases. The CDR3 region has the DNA TGTGCCAGCAGCTTAGCAGCGGGAGGAAGGTATGAGCAGTTCTTC. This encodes CASSLAAGGRYEQFF.